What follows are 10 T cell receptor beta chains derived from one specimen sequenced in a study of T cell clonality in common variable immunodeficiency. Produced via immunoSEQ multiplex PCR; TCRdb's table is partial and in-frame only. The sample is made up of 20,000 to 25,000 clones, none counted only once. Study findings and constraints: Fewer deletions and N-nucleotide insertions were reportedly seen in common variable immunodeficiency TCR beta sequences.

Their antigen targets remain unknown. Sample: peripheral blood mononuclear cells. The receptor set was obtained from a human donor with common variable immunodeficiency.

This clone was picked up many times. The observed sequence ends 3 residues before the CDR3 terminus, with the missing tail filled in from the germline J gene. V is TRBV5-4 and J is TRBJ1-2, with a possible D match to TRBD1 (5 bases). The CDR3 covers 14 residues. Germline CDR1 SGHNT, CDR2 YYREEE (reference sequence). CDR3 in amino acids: CASSLETEMTAYTF. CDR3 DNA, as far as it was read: TGTGCCAGCAGCTTGGAGACCGAGATGACAGCC.

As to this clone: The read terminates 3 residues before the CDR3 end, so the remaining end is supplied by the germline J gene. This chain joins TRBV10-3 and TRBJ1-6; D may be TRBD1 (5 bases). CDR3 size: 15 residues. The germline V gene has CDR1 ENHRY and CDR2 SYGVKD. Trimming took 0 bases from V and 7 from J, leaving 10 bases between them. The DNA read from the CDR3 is TGTGCCATCAGTGAGTCGAGGGGAAGGAATTCACCC. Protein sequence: CAISESRGRNSP. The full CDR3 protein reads CAISESRGRNSPLHF.

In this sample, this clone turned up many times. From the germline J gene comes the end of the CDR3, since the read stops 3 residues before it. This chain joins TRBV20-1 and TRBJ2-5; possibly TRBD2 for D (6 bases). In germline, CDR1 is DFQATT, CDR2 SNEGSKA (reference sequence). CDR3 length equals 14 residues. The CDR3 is CSARRASGQGTQYF. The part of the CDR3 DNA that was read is TGCAGTGCTAGAAGGGCCAGCGGGCAGGGTACC.

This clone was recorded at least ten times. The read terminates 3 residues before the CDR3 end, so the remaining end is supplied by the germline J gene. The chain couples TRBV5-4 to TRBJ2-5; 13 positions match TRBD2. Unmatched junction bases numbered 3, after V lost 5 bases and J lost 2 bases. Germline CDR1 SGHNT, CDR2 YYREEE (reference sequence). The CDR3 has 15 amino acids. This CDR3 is CASSGTSGMQETQYF. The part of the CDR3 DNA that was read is TGTGCCAGCAGTGGGACTAGCGGGATGCAAGAGACC.

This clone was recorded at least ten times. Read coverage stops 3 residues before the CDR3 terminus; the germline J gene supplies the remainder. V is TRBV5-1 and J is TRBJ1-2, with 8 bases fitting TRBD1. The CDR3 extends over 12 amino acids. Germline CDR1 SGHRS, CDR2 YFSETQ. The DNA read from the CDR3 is TGCGCCAGCAGCCTGGACAGGGTGGGC. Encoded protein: CASSLDRVG. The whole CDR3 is CASSLDRVGYTF.

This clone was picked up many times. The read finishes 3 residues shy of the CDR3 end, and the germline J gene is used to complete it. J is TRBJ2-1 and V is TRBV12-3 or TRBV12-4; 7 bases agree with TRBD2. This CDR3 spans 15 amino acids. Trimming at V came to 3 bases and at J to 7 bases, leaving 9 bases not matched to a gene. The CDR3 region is CASSLGGDRLNEQFF. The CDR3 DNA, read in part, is TGTGCCAGCAGTTTGGGGGGGGATCGGTTGAATGAG.

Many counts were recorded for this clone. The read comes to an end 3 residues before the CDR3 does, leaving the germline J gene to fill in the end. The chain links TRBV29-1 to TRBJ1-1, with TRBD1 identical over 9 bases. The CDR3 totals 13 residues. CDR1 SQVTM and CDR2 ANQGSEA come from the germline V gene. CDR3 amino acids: CSVGTGTTMYAFF. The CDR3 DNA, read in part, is TGCAGCGTGGGGACAGGGACTACCATGTAT.

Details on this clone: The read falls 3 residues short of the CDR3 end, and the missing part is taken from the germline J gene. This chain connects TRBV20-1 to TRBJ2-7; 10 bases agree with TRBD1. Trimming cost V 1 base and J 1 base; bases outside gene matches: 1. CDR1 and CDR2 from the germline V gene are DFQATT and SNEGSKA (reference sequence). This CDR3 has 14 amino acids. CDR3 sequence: CSARGQGASYEQYF. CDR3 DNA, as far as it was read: TGCAGTGCTAGAGGACAGGGGGCTTCCTACGAG.

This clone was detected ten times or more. The CDR3 DNA, read in part, is TGTGCCAGCAGCTACGGGACAGGGAACAATGAG. Translating gives CASSYGTGNNE. The complete CDR3 sequence is CASSYGTGNNEQFF. The chain is built from TRBV11-3 and TRBJ2-1, with 9 bases identical to TRBD1. The read ends 3 residues shy of where the CDR3 ends; the end is completed using the germline J gene. The germline gives CDR1 SGHNT, CDR2 YENEEA. The length of the CDR3 is 14 residues. V dropped 4 bases and J dropped 5; count of bases not matched to a gene: 3.

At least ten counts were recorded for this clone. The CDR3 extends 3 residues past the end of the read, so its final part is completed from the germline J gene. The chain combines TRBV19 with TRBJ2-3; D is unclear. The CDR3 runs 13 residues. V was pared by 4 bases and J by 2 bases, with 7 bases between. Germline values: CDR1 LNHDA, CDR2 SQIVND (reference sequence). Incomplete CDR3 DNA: TGTGCCAGTAGTACCCAGAACACAGATACG. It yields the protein CASSTQNTDT. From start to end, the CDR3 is CASSTQNTDTQYF.